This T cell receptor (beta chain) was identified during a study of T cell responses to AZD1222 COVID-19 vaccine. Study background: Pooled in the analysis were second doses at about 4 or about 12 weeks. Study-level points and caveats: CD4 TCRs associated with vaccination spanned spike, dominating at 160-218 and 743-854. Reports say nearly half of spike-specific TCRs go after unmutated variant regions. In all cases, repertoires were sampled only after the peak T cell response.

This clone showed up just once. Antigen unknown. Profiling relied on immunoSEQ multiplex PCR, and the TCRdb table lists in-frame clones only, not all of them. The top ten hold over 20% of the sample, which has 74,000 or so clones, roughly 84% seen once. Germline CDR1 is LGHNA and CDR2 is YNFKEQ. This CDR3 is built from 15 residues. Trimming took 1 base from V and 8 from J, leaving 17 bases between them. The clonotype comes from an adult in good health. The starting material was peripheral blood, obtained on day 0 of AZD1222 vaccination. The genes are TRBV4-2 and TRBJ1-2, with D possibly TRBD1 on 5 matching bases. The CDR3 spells CASSQGEGLTRGYTF. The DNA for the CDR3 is TGTGCCAGCAGCCAAGGCGAGGGACTCACAAGAGGCTACACCTTC.